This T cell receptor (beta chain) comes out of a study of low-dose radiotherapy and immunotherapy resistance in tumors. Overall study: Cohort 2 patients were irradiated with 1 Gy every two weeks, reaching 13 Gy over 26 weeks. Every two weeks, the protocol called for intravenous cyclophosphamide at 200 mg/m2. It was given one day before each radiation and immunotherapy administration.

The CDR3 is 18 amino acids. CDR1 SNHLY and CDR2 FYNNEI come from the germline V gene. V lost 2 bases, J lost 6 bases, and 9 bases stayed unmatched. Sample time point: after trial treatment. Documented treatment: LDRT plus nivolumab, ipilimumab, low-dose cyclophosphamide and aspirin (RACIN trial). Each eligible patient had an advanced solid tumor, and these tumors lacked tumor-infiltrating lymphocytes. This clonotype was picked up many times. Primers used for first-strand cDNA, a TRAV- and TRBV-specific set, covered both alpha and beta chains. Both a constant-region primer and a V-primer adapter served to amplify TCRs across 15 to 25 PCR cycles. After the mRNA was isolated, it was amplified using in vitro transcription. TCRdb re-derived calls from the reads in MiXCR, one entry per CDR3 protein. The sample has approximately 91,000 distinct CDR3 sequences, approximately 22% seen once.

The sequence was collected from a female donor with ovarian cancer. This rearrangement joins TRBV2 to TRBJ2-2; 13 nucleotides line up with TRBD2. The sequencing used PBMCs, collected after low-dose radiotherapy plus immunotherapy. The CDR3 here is CASSEWTSGRFFPGELFF. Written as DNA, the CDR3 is TGTGCCAGCAGTGAATGGACTAGCGGGAGATTTTTTCCCGGGGAGCTGTTTTTT.